This T cell receptor beta chain appears in the sequencing data of a study of molecular identifiers for immune sequencing clone quantification. Bulk TCR libraries used previously described methods and listed TCR primers. One entry per CDR3 protein, called by TCRdb with MiXCR from the PCR reads. The sample records about 510,000 distinct CDR3 sequences, about 25% being singletons. Using a CD8+CD4-CCR7+CD45RA+ phenotype, naive CD8 T cells were sorted. The sample holds many counts of this clonotype. The sequenced sample consisted of naive CD8+ T cells from blood, with Jurkat cell RNA spiked in. The sample's subset: FACS-sorted CD8+CD4-CCR7+CD45RA+ naive T cells. This TCR derives from a human donor in good health. Some libraries in this study had Jurkat cell RNA spiked in.

The CDR3 sequence: CASRTGAAYEQYF. The CDR3 DNA follows: TGCGCCAGCAGGACAGGGGCTGCCTACGAGCAGTACTTC. The rearrangement uses TRBV5-1 and TRBJ2-7; 8 nucleotides agree with TRBD1. The CDR3 covers 13 residues. CDR1 and CDR2 (germline): SGHRS, YFSETQ. The V gene end was trimmed by 5 bases and the J gene end by 2 bases; junction bases not matched to a gene: 3. The variable domain in full, completed from reference TRBV5-1 and TRBJ2-7, reads KAGVTQTPRYLIKTRGQQVTLSCSPISGHRSVSWYQQTPGQGLQFLFEYFSETQRNKGNFPGRFSGRQFSNSRSEMNVSTLELGDSALYLCASRTGAAYEQYFGPGTRLTVT.